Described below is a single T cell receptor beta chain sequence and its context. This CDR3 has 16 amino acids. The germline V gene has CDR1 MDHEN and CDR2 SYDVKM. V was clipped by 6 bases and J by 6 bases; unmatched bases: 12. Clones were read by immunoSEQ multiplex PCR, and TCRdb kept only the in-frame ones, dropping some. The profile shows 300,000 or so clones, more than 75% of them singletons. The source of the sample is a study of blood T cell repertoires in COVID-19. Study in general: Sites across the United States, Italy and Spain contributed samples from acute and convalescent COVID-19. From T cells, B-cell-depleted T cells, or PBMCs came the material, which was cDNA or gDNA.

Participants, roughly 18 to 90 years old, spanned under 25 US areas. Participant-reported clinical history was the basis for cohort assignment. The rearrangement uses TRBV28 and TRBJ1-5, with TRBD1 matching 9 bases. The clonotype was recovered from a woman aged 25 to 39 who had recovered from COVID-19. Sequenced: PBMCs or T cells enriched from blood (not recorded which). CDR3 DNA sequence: TGTGCCAGCAGCAGCCGGGACAGGGAAACGAGTCAGCCCCAGCATTTT. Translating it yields CASSSRDRETSQPQHF.